A single sample gave rise to the 11 T cell receptor beta chains below, sequenced in a study of T cells after yellow fever vaccination. Via MiXCR, TCRdb re-called the 5' RACE reads, giving one row per CDR3 protein. The table has under 50,000 distinct CDR3 sequences, more than 6% seen once. The starting material was PBMCs, either bulk or a sorted T-cell subset (CD4+, CD8+, memory, or dextramer-sorted; not recorded which), obtained 45 days after the yellow fever booster vaccination. The receptors derive from a man aged 25-40 years who received the YFV17D yellow fever vaccine.

This clonotype came up many times. This chain links TRBV20-1 with TRBJ2-7, with TRBD2 identical over 14 bases. Germline CDR1 reads DFQATT; CDR2 reads SNEGSKA (reference sequence). This CDR3 has 14 residues. The V and J ends lost 6 bases and 5 bases, in that order; junction bases with no gene match: 6. DNA for the CDR3: TGCAGTGCAAGACTAGCGGGAGGGCCTGACGAGCAGTACTTC. Translating it yields CSARLAGGPDEQYF.

Only a few counts were recorded for this clonotype. The chain carries TRBV11-1 and TRBJ2-1, with 7 bases lining up with TRBD1. Trimming took 2 bases from V and 7 from J; bases not matched to a gene: 17. Germline V lookup: CDR1 SGHAT, CDR2 FQDESV (reference sequence). The CDR3 contains 18 residues. The CDR3 region has the DNA TGTGCCAGCAGCTTACAGGTGTTATTAGGGGGCGCGTTGAATGAGCAGTTCTTC. The encoded protein is CASSLQVLLGGALNEQFF.

This clonotype has a count of ten or more. The rearrangement joins TRBV9 to TRBJ2-3; 8 nucleotides agree with TRBD2. The germline V gene has CDR1 SGDLS and CDR2 YYNGEE. This CDR3 spans 16 amino acids. With 4 bases clipped from V and 4 bases from J, the junction kept 11 bases outside the gene matches. CDR3 amino acids: CASSPEGLGRADTQYF. CDR3 DNA: TGTGCCAGCAGCCCAGAGGGACTAGGAAGGGCAGATACGCAGTATTTT. The variable domain in full, completed from reference TRBV9 and TRBJ2-3, reads DSGVTQTPKHLITATGQRVTLRCSPRSGDLSVYWYQQSLDQGLQFLIQYYNGEERAKGNILERFSAQQFPDLHSELNLSSLELGDSALYFCASSPEGLGRADTQYFGPGTRLTVL.

At least ten counts were recorded for this clonotype. The chain joins TRBV11-2 to TRBJ1-2; no definite D call. This CDR3 is built from 12 residues. Germline V gives CDR1 SGHAT, CDR2 FQNNGV. The V and J ends lost 1 base and 8 bases respectively, with 8 bases between them. The CDR3 protein is CASSLGGWGYTF. The CDR3 region has the DNA TGTGCCAGCAGCTTAGGAGGATGGGGCTACACCTTC. Supplemented by reference TRBV11-2 and TRBJ1-2, the full variable domain reads EAGVAQSPRYKIIEKRQSVAFWCNPISGHATLYWYQQILGQGPKLLIQFQNNGVVDDSQLPKDRFSAERLKGVDSTLKIQPAKLEDSAVYLCASSLGGWGYTFGSGTRLTVV.

This clonotype was picked up many times. The J gene is TRBJ2-7, the V gene TRBV29-1; tentatively, D is TRBD1 or TRBD2 (5 bases each). The V end was cut by 2 bases, the J end by 5 bases, with 10 bases between. The germline CDR1 and CDR2 sequences are SQVTM and ANQGSEA. The CDR3 is 12 residues long. The CDR3 DNA follows: TGCAGCGTTGAATGGGGGATCAACGAGCAGTACTTC. Protein sequence: CSVEWGINEQYF.

The chain couples TRBV6-1 to TRBJ2-1; possibly TRBD1 for D (7 bases). Trimming pared 8 bases from V and 2 bases from J, leaving 10 bases between. The CDR3 totals 13 residues. Germline CDR1 and CDR2: MNHNS and SASEGT. In nucleotides, the CDR3 is TGTGCCAGCCGGGGGACAGCCTACAATGAGCAGTTCTTC. Encoded protein: CASRGTAYNEQFF.

This clonotype was detected ten times or more. The V call is TRBV12-3 or TRBV12-4, the J call TRBJ1-3; no reliable D call. Trimming took off 2 bases at V and 4 bases at J, with 9 bases between the two ends. The CDR3 runs 14 residues. The CDR3 DNA sequence: TGTGCCAGCAGTTTAAGGGAGTCCGGAAACACCATATATTTT. Translation: CASSLRESGNTIYF.

The J gene is TRBJ1-4, the V gene TRBV7-9; D gene ambiguous. This CDR3 spans 13 amino acids. Germline V CDR1 and CDR2: SEHNR, FQNEAQ (reference sequence). The V and J ends lost 3 bases and 6 bases respectively, with 8 bases between them. CDR3 in DNA: TGTGCCAGCAGCTTCGGAAGGGATGAAAAACTGTTTTTT. This gives the protein CASSFGRDEKLFF.

This clonotype has ten or more counts. The DNA for the CDR3 is TGTGCCTGGAGTCTACTGGCACATCAGCCCCAGCATTTT. Protein product: CAWSLLAHQPQHF. This chain links TRBV30 with TRBJ1-5; D not certain. With 2 bases removed from V and 5 bases from J, the gap between germline ends came to 10 bases. The CDR3 runs 13 residues. Germline CDR1 GTSNPN, CDR2 SVGIG (reference sequence).

In its sample, this clonotype was seen many times. V and J are TRBV5-1 and TRBJ1-2, with 9 bases matching TRBD1. The germline gives CDR1 SGHRS, CDR2 YFSETQ. The CDR3 is made up of 18 amino acids. V was clipped by 1 base and J by 7 bases; unmatched bases: 17. The CDR3 loop is CASSLRADRGPASLGYTF. The CDR3 DNA follows: TGCGCCAGCAGCTTGAGGGCGGACAGGGGACCGGCTTCGCTTGGCTACACCTTC.

This clonotype has a count of ten or more. Sequence at one end of the junction differs from germline and may be a read error. The gene calls are TRBV4-2 and TRBJ2-3, with 7 bases matching TRBD1. From germline, CDR1 is LGHNA and CDR2 YNFKEQ. The CDR3 sequence is 13 residues long. The CDR3 DNA is TGTGCCAGCAGCCAAGACACGACAGGGAGATTCTTTTTT. It is translated as CASSQDTTGRFFF.